This entry features one T cell receptor (beta chain) sequence. Its antigen specificity is not known. No much larger clone exists at a distance of one base, and base qualities are not known. The entry originates in a study of shared clonotypes between healthy human individuals (dated by TCRdb to the early 2020s). Broadly, across the study: The cohort included three men and a couple of women between 18 and 49 years of age. Blood TCR repertoires of a handful of healthy adults were deeply sequenced to estimate repertoire size and the extent of clonotype sharing between individuals. Each donor's leukapheresis produced roughly between about 0.8 and 8.9 billion PBMCs. Different laboratories and diverse techniques were used to prepare libraries and sequence TCR repertoires, to increase sequencing depth and limit assay-specific biases. On the study overall, not on this receptor specifically: The genetic and exposure-history diversity represented was limited by the small number of donors. Based on pairwise subsampling, the degree of clonotype sharing among donors was expected to be affected by sequencing depth. Only blood was sampled, and tissue TCR repertoires likely differ from those in blood.

Using the deep immunoSEQ assay, multiplex PCR amplified TCR CDR3 regions from genomic DNA. Genomic DNA extracted from each cell subset was distributed evenly over all wells of several immunoSEQ 96-well plates, and each plate served as one replicate. For unsorted PBMC, roughly 300 ng of genomic DNA, equivalent to about 30,000 T cell genomes, went into each replicate PCR. Unsorted PBMC genomic DNA was sequenced across ten immunoSEQ deep assay plates. Purified libraries were measured with a Qubit 3.0 fluorometer, size-checked on a Bioanalyzer 2100, and measured again with the KAPA Library Quantification kit. Every immunoSEQ 96-well plate was sequenced on a separate single-read 150-cycle Illumina NextSeq 550 flow cell. The authors' pipeline ran thus. Because the immunoSEQ output held only junctional sequences and lacked quality scores, the filtering could not match the filtering applied to full-length reads. Sequences were annotated with PyIR, a Python wrapper for IgBLAST v1.9, and V/J genes and CDR3 were assigned using IMGT germline references. Reads were removed for weak V/J assignments (E-value above 1e-6), missing CDR3, stop codons, out-of-frame junctions, or ambiguous translated residues. A V3J clonotype was defined by an identical inferred V gene, J gene, and CDR3 amino acid sequence. Percentage overlap between repertoires was computed as shared unique clonotypes divided by the size of the smaller repertoire. Richness of each repertoire was evaluated using RTK rarefaction, the Chao1 estimator, and Recon v2.1 estimates of unobserved clonotypes. The source is immuneACCESS, and TCRdb retained only in-frame sequences with V and J called. Part of the clones is not carried over; for the studies checked, unresolved V genes explain less than half of this, and the remainder is unexplained. The V and J calls and clone size come from that table; D and trimming were worked out from the DNA. The table for this sample lists about 480,000 clones; approximately 79% of them were counted only once. The ten largest clones capture around 13% of the sample.

The donors were healthy, HIV-negative adults who had no recently reported acute infections or vaccinations. Every donor was a Caucasian adult residing in Nashville, Tennessee, USA. For unsorted samples, 96 million or so PBMCs were counted, and genomic DNA was extracted using the QIAamp DNA Blood Mini kit. Blood was obtained by leukapheresis, after which PBMCs were separated by Ficoll-Histopaque density gradient centrifugation and cryopreserved in liquid nitrogen vapor phase. The germline V gene yields SGDLS for CDR1 and YYNGEE for CDR2. Counted from cysteine to phenylalanine, this CDR3 has 15 amino acids. This entry keeps only the CDR3 DNA: 45 bases, framed from base 1. Germline trimming amounts to 1 base on V and 7 bases on J, with 5 as the count of junction bases outside the gene matches.

The receptor comes from a woman between 35 and 50 years old in good health. Some clones in this sample may be carry-over from other donors' samples. Sequencing used PBMCs. This receptor chain uses TRBV9 and TRBJ2-2, and 9 bases in between align with TRBD1. Read as DNA, the sequence is TGTGCCAGCAGCGTATTGGGACAGGGAAGCGGGGAGCTGTTTTTT. This is translated as CASSVLGQGSGELFF.